This TCR beta chain was recovered during a study of blood T cells in healthy people across ages. This clonotype showed up just a few times. With a J-beta primer mix and a sample-barcoded 5' primer, a second PCR ran roughly 7 to 11 cycles. Each cDNA molecule carried a tag from a template-switch adaptor that contained 12 random nucleotides. From the 5' RACE reads, TCRdb called clonotypes with MiXCR, one entry per CDR3 protein. The sample holds roughly 800,000 distinct CDR3 sequences, roughly 26% seen once. The same data also went into a second study, on T cells of mothers and their children. Turning to that study: A few healthy Caucasian mothers and their six children were the donors. In cDNA synthesis, all of the extracted RNA was used at around 1.5 ug per 15 ul. Over 8.5 million reads per mother and about 3 million per child were obtained.

The sequence derives from a boy aged 5-17 years in good health. Sequenced material: blood.

The CDR3 spells CASAQTGSYGYTF. CDR3 DNA sequence: TGTGCCAGCGCCCAAACAGGGAGCTATGGCTACACCTTC. This rearrangement joins TRBV6-5 to TRBJ1-2; a possible D gene is TRBD1 (6 bases). CDR1 and CDR2 (germline): MNHEY, SVGAGI. Trimming took off 8 bases at V and 4 bases at J, with 14 bases between the two ends. The CDR3 spans 13 residues.